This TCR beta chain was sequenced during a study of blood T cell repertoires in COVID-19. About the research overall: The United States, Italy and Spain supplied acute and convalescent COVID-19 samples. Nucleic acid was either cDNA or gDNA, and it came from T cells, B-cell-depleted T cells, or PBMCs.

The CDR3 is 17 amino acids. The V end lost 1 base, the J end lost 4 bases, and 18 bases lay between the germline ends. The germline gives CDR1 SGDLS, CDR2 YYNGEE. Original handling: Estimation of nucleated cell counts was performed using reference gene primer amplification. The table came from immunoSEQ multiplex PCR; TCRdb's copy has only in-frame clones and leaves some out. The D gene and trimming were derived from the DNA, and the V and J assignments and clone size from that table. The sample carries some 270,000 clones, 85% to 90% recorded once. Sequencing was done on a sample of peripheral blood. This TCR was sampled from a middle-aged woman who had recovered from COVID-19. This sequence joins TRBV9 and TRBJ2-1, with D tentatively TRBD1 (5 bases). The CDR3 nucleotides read TGTGCCAGCAGCGTACAGTCTTTGGCAGGGCCATACAATGAGCAGTTCTTC. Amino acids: CASSVQSLAGPYNEQFF.